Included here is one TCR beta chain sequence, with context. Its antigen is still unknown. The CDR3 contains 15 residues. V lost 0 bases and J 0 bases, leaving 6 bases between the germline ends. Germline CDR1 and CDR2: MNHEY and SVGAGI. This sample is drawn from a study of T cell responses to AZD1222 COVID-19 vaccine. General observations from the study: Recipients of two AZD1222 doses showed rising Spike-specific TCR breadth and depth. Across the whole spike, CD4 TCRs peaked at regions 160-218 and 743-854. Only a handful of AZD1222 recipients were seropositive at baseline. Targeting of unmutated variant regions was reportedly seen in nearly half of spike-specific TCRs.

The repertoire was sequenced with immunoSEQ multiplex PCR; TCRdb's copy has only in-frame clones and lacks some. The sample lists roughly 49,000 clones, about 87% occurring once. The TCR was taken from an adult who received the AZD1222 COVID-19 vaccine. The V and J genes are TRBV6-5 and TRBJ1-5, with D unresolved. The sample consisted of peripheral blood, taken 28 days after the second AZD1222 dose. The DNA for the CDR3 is TGTGCCAGCAGTTACTCGGGCAGTAGCAATCAGCCCCAGCATTTT. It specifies CASSYSGSSNQPQHF.